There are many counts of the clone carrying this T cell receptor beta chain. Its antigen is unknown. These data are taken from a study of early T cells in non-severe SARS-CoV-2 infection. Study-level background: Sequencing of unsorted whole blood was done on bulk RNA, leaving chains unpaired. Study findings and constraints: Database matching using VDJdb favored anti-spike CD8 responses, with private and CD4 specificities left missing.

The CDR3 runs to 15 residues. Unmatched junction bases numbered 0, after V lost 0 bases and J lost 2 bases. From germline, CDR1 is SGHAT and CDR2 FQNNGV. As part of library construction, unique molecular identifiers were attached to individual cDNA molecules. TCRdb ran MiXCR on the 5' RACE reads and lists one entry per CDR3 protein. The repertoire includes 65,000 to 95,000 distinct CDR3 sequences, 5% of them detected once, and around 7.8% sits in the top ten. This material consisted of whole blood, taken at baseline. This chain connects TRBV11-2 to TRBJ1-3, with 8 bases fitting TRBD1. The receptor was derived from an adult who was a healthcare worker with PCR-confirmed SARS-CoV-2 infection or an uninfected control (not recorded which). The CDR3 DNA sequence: TGTGCCAGCAGCTTAGACAGGGGGCCTGGAAACACCATATATTTT. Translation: CASSLDRGPGNTIYF.